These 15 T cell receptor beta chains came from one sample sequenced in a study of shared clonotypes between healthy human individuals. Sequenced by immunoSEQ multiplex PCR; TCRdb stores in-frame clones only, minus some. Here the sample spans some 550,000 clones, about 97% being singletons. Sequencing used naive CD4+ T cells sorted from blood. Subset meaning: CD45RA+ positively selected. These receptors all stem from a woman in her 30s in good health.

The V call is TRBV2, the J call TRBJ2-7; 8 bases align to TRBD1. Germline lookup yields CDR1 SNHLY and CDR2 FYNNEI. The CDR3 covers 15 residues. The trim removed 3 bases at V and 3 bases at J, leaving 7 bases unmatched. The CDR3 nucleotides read TGTGCCAGCAGTGATGGGGGCAGGGGGCTCTACGAGCAGTACTTC. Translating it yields CASSDGGRGLYEQYF.

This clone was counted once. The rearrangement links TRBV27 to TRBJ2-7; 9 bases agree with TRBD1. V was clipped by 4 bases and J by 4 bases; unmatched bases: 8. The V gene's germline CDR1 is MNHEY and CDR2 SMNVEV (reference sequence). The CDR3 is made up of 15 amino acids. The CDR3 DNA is TGTGCCAGCAGTTCGAAACAGGGGGCGCGTTACGAGCAGTACTTC. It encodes CASSSKQGARYEQYF.

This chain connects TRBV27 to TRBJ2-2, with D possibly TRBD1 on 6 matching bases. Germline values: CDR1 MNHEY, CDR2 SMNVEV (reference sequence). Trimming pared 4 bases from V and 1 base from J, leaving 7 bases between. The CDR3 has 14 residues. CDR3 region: CASSSTGNTGELFF. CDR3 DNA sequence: TGTGCCAGCAGTTCGACAGGGAACACCGGGGAGCTGTTTTTT.

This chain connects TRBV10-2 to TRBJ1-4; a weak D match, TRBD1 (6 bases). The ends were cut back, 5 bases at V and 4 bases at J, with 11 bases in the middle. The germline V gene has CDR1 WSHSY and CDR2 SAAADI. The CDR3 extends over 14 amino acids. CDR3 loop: CASSRGGDNEKLFF. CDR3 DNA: TGCGCCAGCAGTAGGGGGGGGGATAATGAAAAACTGTTTTTT.

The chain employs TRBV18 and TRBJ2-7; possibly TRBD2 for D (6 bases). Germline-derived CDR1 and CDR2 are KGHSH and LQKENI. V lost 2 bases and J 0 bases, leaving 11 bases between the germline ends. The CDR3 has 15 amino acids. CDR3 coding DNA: TGTGCCAGCTCACCAATGAGGGAGGTCTCCTACGAGCAGTACTTC. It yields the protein CASSPMREVSYEQYF.

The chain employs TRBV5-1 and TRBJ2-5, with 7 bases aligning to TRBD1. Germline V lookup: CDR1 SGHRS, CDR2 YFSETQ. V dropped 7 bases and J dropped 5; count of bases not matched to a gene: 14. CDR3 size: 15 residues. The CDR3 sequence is CASAILQGNGETQYF. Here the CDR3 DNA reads TGCGCCAGCGCCATATTACAGGGGAACGGGGAGACCCAGTACTTC. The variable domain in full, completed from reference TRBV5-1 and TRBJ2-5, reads KAGVTQTPRYLIKTRGQQVTLSCSPISGHRSVSWYQQTPGQGLQFLFEYFSETQRNKGNFPGRFSGRQFSNSRSEMNVSTLELGDSALYLCASAILQGNGETQYFGPGTRLLVL.

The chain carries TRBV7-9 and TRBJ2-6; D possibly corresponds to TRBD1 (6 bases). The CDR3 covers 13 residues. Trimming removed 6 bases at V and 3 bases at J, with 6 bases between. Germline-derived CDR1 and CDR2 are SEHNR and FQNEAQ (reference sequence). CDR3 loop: CASRDSGANVLTF. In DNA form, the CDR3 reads TGTGCCAGCAGGGACAGTGGGGCCAACGTCCTGACTTTC.

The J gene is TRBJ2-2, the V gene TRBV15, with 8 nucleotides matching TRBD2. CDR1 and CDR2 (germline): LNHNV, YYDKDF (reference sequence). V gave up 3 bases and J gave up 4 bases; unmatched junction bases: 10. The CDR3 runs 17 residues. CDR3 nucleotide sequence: TGTGCCACCAGCAGCCCGGCGGGAGGCGCGATCACCGGGGAGCTGTTTTTT. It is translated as CATSSPAGGAITGELFF.

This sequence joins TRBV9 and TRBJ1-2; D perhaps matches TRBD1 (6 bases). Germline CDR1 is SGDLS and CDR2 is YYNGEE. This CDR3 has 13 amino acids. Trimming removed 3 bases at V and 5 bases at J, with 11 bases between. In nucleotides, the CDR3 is TGTGCCAGCAGCGCCTTGACAGGTTATGGCTACACCTTC. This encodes CASSALTGYGYTF.

CDR3 protein: CASSPPRGGNTEAFF. The DNA for the CDR3 is TGTGCCAGCAGCCCACCGAGGGGCGGAAACACTGAAGCTTTCTTT. The chain links TRBV4-2 to TRBJ1-1; a possible D gene is TRBD1 (5 bases). Trimming left V 4 bases short and J 2 bases short, with 14 bases between. The germline V gene has CDR1 LGHNA and CDR2 YNFKEQ. This CDR3 is 15 amino acids long.

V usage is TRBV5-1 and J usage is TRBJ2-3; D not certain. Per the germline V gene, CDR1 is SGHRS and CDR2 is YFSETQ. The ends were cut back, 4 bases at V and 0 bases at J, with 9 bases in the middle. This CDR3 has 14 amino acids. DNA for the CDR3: TGCGCCAGCAGCGGCAGCCGAAGCACAGATACGCAGTATTTT. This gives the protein CASSGSRSTDTQYF.

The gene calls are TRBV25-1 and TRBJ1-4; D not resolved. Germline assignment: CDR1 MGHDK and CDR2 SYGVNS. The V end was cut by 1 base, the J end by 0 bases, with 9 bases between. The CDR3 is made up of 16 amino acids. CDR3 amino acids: CASSEWAPATNEKLFF. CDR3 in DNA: TGTGCCAGCAGTGAATGGGCACCAGCAACTAATGAAAAACTGTTTTTT.

CDR3 DNA: TGTGCCATCAGTGAGCTCCCCGGGGCCGGCGGGGCCCAGTACTTC. Translated, it gives CAISELPGAGGAQYF. The rearrangement uses TRBV10-3 and TRBJ2-5; a possible D gene is TRBD2 (6 bases). With 2 bases removed from V and 9 bases from J, the gap between germline ends came to 19 bases. The CDR3 consists of 15 residues. Germline CDR1 ENHRY, CDR2 SYGVKD.

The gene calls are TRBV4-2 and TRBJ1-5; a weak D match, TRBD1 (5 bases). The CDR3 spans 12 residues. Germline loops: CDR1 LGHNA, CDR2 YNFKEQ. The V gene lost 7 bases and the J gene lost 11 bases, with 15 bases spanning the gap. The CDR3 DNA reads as TGTGCCAGCAAGGCGGGGCTGGGGACCCAGCATTTT. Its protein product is CASKAGLGTQHF.

The chain's CDR3 is CASGTGANVLTF. The CDR3 DNA reads as TGTGCCAGCGGGACTGGGGCCAACGTCCTGACTTTC. V and J are TRBV27 and TRBJ2-6; D not resolved. This CDR3 contains 12 residues. The germline V gene has CDR1 MNHEY and CDR2 SMNVEV (reference sequence). The germline V and J ends were trimmed by 8 bases and 2 bases, with 4 bases remaining between them.